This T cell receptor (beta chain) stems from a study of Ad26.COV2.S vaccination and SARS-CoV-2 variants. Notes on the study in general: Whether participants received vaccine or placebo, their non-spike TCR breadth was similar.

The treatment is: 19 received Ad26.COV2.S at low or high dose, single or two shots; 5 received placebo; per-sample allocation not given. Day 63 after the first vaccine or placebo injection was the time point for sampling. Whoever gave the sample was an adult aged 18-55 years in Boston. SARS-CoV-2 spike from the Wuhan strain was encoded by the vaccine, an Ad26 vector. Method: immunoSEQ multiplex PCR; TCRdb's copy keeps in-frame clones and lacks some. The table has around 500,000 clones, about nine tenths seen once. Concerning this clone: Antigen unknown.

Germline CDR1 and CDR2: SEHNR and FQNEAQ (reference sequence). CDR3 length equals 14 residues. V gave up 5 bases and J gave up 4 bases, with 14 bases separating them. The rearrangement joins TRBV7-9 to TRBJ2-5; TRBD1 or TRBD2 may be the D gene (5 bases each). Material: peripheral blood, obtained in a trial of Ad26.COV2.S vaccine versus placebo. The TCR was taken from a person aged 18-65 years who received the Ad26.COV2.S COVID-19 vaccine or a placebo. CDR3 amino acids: CASSHGTPRETQYF. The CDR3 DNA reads TGTGCCAGCAGCCACGGGACCCCTCGAGAGACCCAGTACTTC.